This is a list of T cell receptor beta chains from one sample in a study of cytomegalovirus exposure and HLA in healthy donors. The method was immunoSEQ multiplex PCR; TCRdb's version includes in-frame clones alone and lacks a portion of them. Seen here are about 120,000 clones, roughly 80% observed once, and the top ten hold 20%. Sequencing was done on a sample of PBMCs. The source is a man between 18 and 29 years old in good health and CMV-seropositive. CDR3s include the opening cysteine and the closing phenylalanine or tryptophan. Each record gives: V gene, J gene, D gene, clone size, CDR3 protein. The D gene is left open where the match is weak. Some rows mark clone size as missing; the rest say once, few, many or name a class of expanded clone.

TRBV6-5	TRBJ1-2	TRBD1	-	CASRYQRTGGYTF
TRBV5-6	TRBJ1-1	-	once	CASSPRGGARDGNTEAFF
TRBV18	TRBJ2-3	-	-	CASSPPSGSEGDTQYF
TRBV4-1	TRBJ2-7	-	few	CASSQNRGRVWEQYF
TRBV10-3	TRBJ2-1	-	-	CAIRPREGSYNEQFF
TRBV10-1	TRBJ2-2	TRBD1	-	CASRDREIGELFF
TRBV7-6	TRBJ2-7	-	-	CASSYRDKAYEQYF
TRBV5-8	TRBJ1-6	-	-	CASSPGPLHF
TRBV6-5	TRBJ1-1	-	-	CASSLYSFDTEAFF
TRBV19	TRBJ1-1	-	few	CASSITGLFSEAFF
TRBV19	TRBJ1-2	-	-	CASSIGSLNYGYTF
TRBV19	TRBJ1-4	-	-	CASSIRATNEKLFF
TRBV4-2	TRBJ1-3	-	-	CASSQDRDSSFSGNTIYF
TRBV13	TRBJ2-2	-	-	CASSLVNGELFF
TRBV5-1	TRBJ1-1	-	-	CASSIGYSRETEAFF
TRBV30	TRBJ2-7	TRBD1	once	CAWSVHGTAYEQYF
TRBV5-1	TRBJ2-7	TRBD1	-	CASSLVGTGVYEQYF
TRBV30	TRBJ1-2	-	-	CAWSGSDGYTF
TRBV6-1	TRBJ2-1	TRBD2	-	CASRAGAGGYNEQFF
TRBV4-1	TRBJ2-3	-	-	CASSQALTDTQYF
TRBV2	TRBJ1-1	-	-	CATGLGPAEAFF
TRBV30	TRBJ2-1	TRBD2	-	CAWSVKRGRSYNEQFF
TRBV28	TRBJ2-7	TRBD2	-	CASRGGGSYEQYF
TRBV6-5	TRBJ1-1	TRBD1	-	CASSRGQGKAFF
TRBV30	TRBJ1-2	-	-	CASPDKGGYGYTF
TRBV7-3	TRBJ2-1	TRBD1	-	CASSPWDRNYNEQFF
TRBV6-1	TRBJ1-2	TRBD1	-	CASSSEQGVYGYTF
TRBV19	TRBJ1-6	-	-	CASSPGTPSPLHF
TRBV10-3	TRBJ1-2	-	-	CAPMAANYGYTF
TRBV7-3	TRBJ2-1	-	-	CASSPDSLIGNEQFF
TRBV2	TRBJ2-7	-	-	CASSQGSSYEQYF
TRBV28	TRBJ2-2	-	-	CASRPTNTGELFF
TRBV4-2	TRBJ1-5	TRBD1	-	CASSQEGDRVNQPQHF
TRBV6-1	TRBJ2-1	-	-	CASTGDPYNEQFF
TRBV28	TRBJ2-7	TRBD1	-	CASSLPGDRGLEQYF
TRBV11-3	TRBJ2-3	TRBD2	-	CASSTGGGADTQYF
TRBV6-1	TRBJ1-5	TRBD1	many	CASSTGEVQPQHF
TRBV6-1	TRBJ2-3	-	-	CASSGDPGGTDTQYF
TRBV6-6	TRBJ1-5	-	-	CASTGSDQPQHF
TRBV13	TRBJ2-3	TRBD2	once	CASSLSGGEGWGTDTQYF
TRBV6-6	TRBJ1-3	-	-	CASVGRGENTIYF
TRBV9	TRBJ1-4	-	-	CASSVGRGTNEKLFF
TRBV6-1	TRBJ1-6	-	-	CASSEATRRVNSPLHF
TRBV19	TRBJ1-5	TRBD1	-	CASSPSGGRQPQHF
TRBV11-2	TRBJ2-7	-	-	CASSLARDYEQYF
TRBV15	TRBJ2-5	-	-	CATKQNGETQYF
TRBV30	TRBJ1-2	TRBD1	-	CAWEESGTGDGYTF
TRBV28	TRBJ2-3	-	few	CASSFSDRNTDTQYF
TRBV7-3	TRBJ2-2	TRBD1	once	CASSGEGTGDTGELFF
TRBV5-4	TRBJ1-2	TRBD1	few	CASSLAGQNNYGYTF
TRBV7-7	TRBJ2-3	-	-	CASSLAQTSTDTQYF